What follows are 30 T cell receptor beta chains derived from one specimen sequenced in a study of long-term antiretroviral therapy in people with HIV. Researchers ran immunoSEQ v3.0 at survey level. Assay used: immunoSEQ multiplex PCR; TCRdb lists only in-frame clones, some missing. The repertoire includes about 17,000 clones, approximately 81% of them detected once, and roughly 8.3% sits in the top ten. Material: unsorted PBMCs, obtained 0.3 years before starting antiretroviral therapy. These receptors were obtained from a middle-aged man with HIV.

This chain joins TRBV30 and TRBJ1-5, with D possibly TRBD1 on 5 matching bases. Per the germline V gene, CDR1 is GTSNPN and CDR2 is SVGIG (reference sequence). Trimming shortened V by 5 bases and J by 4 bases, and 12 bases separated the two germline ends. The CDR3 contains 13 residues. The CDR3 bases are TGTGCCTGGGCCCGGGGACCTAATCAGCCCCAGCATTTT. Translation: CAWARGPNQPQHF.

This chain links TRBV6-1 with TRBJ1-1, with D uncertain. Between the trimmed V and J ends, which lost 0 bases and 0 bases, there was a span of 8 bases. This CDR3 has 15 residues. Germline assignment: CDR1 MNHNS and CDR2 SASEGT. The CDR3 protein is CASSEALGMNTEAFF. The CDR3 DNA reads as TGTGCCAGCAGTGAAGCGCTCGGGATGAACACTGAAGCTTTCTTT.

This sequence joins TRBV30 and TRBJ2-5; 7 nucleotides agree with TRBD1. Germline values: CDR1 GTSNPN, CDR2 SVGIG (reference sequence). The length of the CDR3 is 17 residues. V dropped 2 bases and J dropped 3; count of bases not matched to a gene: 15. In DNA, the CDR3 is TGTGCCTGGAGTCCACCTATCGTAAGACAGGGAGAAGAGACCCAGTACTTC. Translated, it gives CAWSPPIVRQGEETQYF. The full variable domain, rest sourced from reference TRBV30 and TRBJ2-5, is SQTIHQWPATLVQPVGSPLSLECTVEGTSNPNLYWYRQAAGRGLQLLFYSVGIGQISSEVPQNLSASRPQDRQFILSSKKLLLSDSGFYLCAWSPPIVRQGEETQYFGPGTRLLVL.

The genes are TRBV13 and TRBJ1-3; D is unresolved. This CDR3 comprises 11 residues. Trimming took 11 bases from V and 4 from J, leaving 9 bases between them. From germline, CDR1 is PRHDT and CDR2 FYEKMQ (reference sequence). The CDR3 spells CARREGNTIYF. The CDR3 DNA reads TGTGCCCGGCGGGAGGGAAACACCATATATTTT.

The chain carries TRBV2 and TRBJ2-5, with 10 bases identical to TRBD1. The CDR3 is made up of 13 amino acids. Germline V gene lookup returns CDR1 SNHLY and CDR2 FYNNEI. V was pared by 8 bases and J by 4 bases, with 4 bases of the junction left unmatched. The CDR3 spells CASLGQGVETQYF. For the CDR3, the DNA is TGTGCCAGCCTTGGACAGGGGGTAGAGACCCAGTACTTC.

The chain couples TRBV30 to TRBJ1-5; D possibly corresponds to TRBD1 (5 bases). This CDR3 is built from 13 residues. Germline values: CDR1 GTSNPN, CDR2 SVGIG (reference sequence). V shed 1 base and J shed 7 bases, with 11 bases lying between them. The CDR3 reads CAWSESGLQPQHF. In DNA form, the CDR3 reads TGTGCCTGGAGTGAGTCAGGGTTGCAGCCCCAGCATTTT.

The chain carries TRBV28 and TRBJ2-3; D gene uncertain. Per the germline V gene, CDR1 is MDHEN and CDR2 is SYDVKM. Trimming removed 6 bases at V and 0 bases at J, with 13 bases between. The CDR3 has 15 residues. DNA for the CDR3: TGTGCCAGCAGCCCGAAATTCGGAAGCACAGATACGCAGTATTTT. Translated: CASSPKFGSTDTQYF.

The genes are TRBV4-3 and TRBJ2-1; D unresolved. The CDR3 contains 15 residues. V was trimmed by 2 bases and J by 7 bases, leaving 15 bases between them. The germline CDR1 and CDR2 sequences are LGHNA and YSLEER. This CDR3 is CASSQTLGVGNEQFF. For the CDR3, the DNA is TGCGCCAGCAGCCAAACGCTCGGAGTGGGGAATGAGCAGTTCTTC.

This clone was recorded only once. The CDR3 here is CASSQYPGQPYNEQFF. CDR3 in DNA: TGTGCCAGCAGCCAATATCCGGGACAACCCTACAATGAGCAGTTCTTC. V gene TRBV14 combines with J gene TRBJ2-1, with D maybe TRBD1 (6 bases). Germline V gene sequence: CDR1 SGHDN, CDR2 FVKESK. The CDR3 is made up of 16 amino acids. Trimming cost V 2 bases and J 2 bases, with 13 bases left between them.

This clone was seen once. The J gene is TRBJ2-2, the V gene TRBV13, with 9 bases that match TRBD1. The germline gives CDR1 PRHDT, CDR2 FYEKMQ (reference sequence). The CDR3 spans 17 residues. The J segment lost 5 bases and the V segment lost 3 bases, leaving 10 bases of the junction unmatched. The CDR3 is CASSFGTGRRPTGELFF. As DNA, the CDR3 is TGTGCCAGCAGCTTCGGGACAGGGAGGAGGCCTACCGGGGAGCTGTTTTTT.

The chain is built from TRBV7-3 and TRBJ2-2; D ambiguous. Trimming cost V 4 bases and J 3 bases, with 9 bases left between them. The CDR3 runs to 14 residues. Germline V CDR1 and CDR2: SGHTA, FQGTGA. This CDR3 is CASSSTHDTGELFF. CDR3 in DNA: TGTGCCAGCAGCTCTACCCATGACACCGGGGAGCTGTTTTTT. The entire variable domain, with the rest obtained from reference TRBV7-3 and TRBJ2-2, is as follows: GAGVSQTPSNKVTEKGKYVELRCDPISGHTALYWYRQSLGQGPEFLIYFQGTGAADDSGLPNDRFFAVRPEGSVSTLKIQRTERGDSAVYLCASSSTHDTGELFFGEGSRLTVL.

This clone was picked up one time. J is TRBJ2-2 and V is TRBV19; TRBD1 agrees at 11 bases. With 4 bases clipped from V and 7 bases from J, the junction kept 11 bases outside the gene matches. Germline CDR1 LNHDA, CDR2 SQIVND (reference sequence). There are 17 residues in the CDR3. CDR3 bases: TGTGCCAGTAGTACCCTACCGGGACAGGGGGTTCTCGGGGAGCTGTTTTTT. Its protein product is CASSTLPGQGVLGELFF.

Written as DNA, the CDR3 is TGTGCCAGCAGTTTATCCGGGGGTTATGGCTACACCTTC. This encodes CASSLSGGYGYTF. The J gene is TRBJ1-2, the V gene TRBV28; possibly TRBD1 for D (5 bases). This CDR3 has 13 residues. V was clipped by 1 base and J by 5 bases, with 8 bases between them. Germline CDR1 MDHEN, CDR2 SYDVKM.

V and J are TRBV18 and TRBJ1-5; TRBD1 agrees at 7 bases. Germline CDR1 reads KGHSH; CDR2 reads LQKENI. This CDR3 has 14 amino acids. Trimming cost V 6 bases and J 3 bases; bases outside gene matches: 5. CDR3 DNA sequence: TGTGCCAGCTCTCGACAGGGAAACAATCAGCCCCAGCATTTT. Its protein product is CASSRQGNNQPQHF.

The rearrangement links TRBV27 to TRBJ1-6; D is possibly TRBD1 (5 bases). Per germline, CDR1 MNHEY and CDR2 SMNVEV (reference sequence). This CDR3 has 13 amino acids. V was cut by 5 bases and J by 9 bases, with 11 bases left in between. CDR3 loop: CASSTGDASPLHF. In DNA form, the CDR3 reads TGTGCCAGCAGTACAGGTGATGCTTCACCCCTCCACTTT.

The chain uses TRBV6-4 and TRBJ2-7, with 7 positions matching TRBD1. The V and J ends lost 2 bases and 6 bases, in that order; junction bases with no gene match: 22. The CDR3 totals 19 residues. From germline, CDR1 is MRHNA and CDR2 SNTAGT. The CDR3 nucleotides read TGTGCCAGCAGTGACAACCTGGTTGAAGGGGGCAAGGTCTTCGCCGAGCAGTACTTC. Encoded protein: CASSDNLVEGGKVFAEQYF.

The V and J genes are TRBV7-9 and TRBJ2-7; TRBD2 agrees at 12 bases. The V and J ends lost 4 bases and 2 bases, in that order; junction bases with no gene match: 6. The germline gives CDR1 SEHNR, CDR2 FQNEAQ (reference sequence). This CDR3 has 16 amino acids. CDR3 sequence reads: CASSSRGLAGPYEQYF. CDR3 coding DNA: TGTGCCAGCAGCTCTAGAGGACTAGCGGGACCCTACGAGCAGTACTTC.

This sequence joins TRBV28 and TRBJ2-7; TRBD2 matches 9 bases. Looked up from germline, CDR1 is MDHEN and CDR2 is SYDVKM. With 7 bases clipped from V and 4 bases from J, the junction kept 5 bases outside the gene matches. This CDR3 region has 13 residues. DNA for the CDR3: TGTGCCAGCATTCGGCGGGGGGGGTACGAGCAGTACTTC. This codes for CASIRRGGYEQYF. Full variable domain (rest looked up from reference TRBV28 and TRBJ2-7): DVKVTQSSRYLVKRTGEKVFLECVQDMDHENMFWYRQDPGLGLRLIYFSYDVKMKEKGDIPEGYSVSREKKERFSLILESASTNQTSMYLCASIRRGGYEQYFGPGTRLTVT.

The V call is TRBV28, the J call TRBJ1-1; D is undetermined. The V end was cut by 5 bases, the J end by 4 bases, with 20 bases between. Germline V CDR1 and CDR2: MDHEN, SYDVKM. This CDR3 is built from 16 residues. The CDR3 sequence: CASSPLGEVWPTEAFF. CDR3 in DNA: TGTGCCAGCAGTCCCCTCGGTGAGGTATGGCCCACTGAAGCTTTCTTT.

The V and J genes are TRBV6-4 and TRBJ2-6, with D possibly TRBD1 on 6 matching bases. The CDR3 loop spans 16 amino acids. The germline V gene has CDR1 MRHNA and CDR2 SNTAGT. V lost 4 bases to trimming and J lost 1 base, with 11 bases between them. CDR3 sequence reads: CASSGDTASGANVLTF. In DNA form, the CDR3 reads TGTGCCAGCAGTGGGGACACGGCTTCTGGGGCCAACGTCCTGACTTTC.

The J gene is TRBJ2-2, the V gene TRBV4-3, with D possibly TRBD2 on 5 matching bases. The V end lost 1 base, the J end lost 6 bases, and 12 bases lay between the germline ends. The CDR3 has 15 amino acids. Germline V gene data show CDR1 as LGHNA and CDR2 as YSLEER. The CDR3 sequence: CASSQGTQEAGELFF. The CDR3 coding sequence is TGCGCCAGCAGCCAAGGCACCCAGGAGGCCGGGGAGCTGTTTTTT.

This clone was seen more than once but under ten times. The genes are TRBV7-9 and TRBJ1-2; no definite D call. CDR3 length: 14 amino acids. Germline V gene sequence: CDR1 SEHNR, CDR2 FQNEAQ (reference sequence). V lost 0 bases and J 5 bases, leaving 10 bases between the germline ends. Here the CDR3 reads CASSLASAKYGYTF. The CDR3, as DNA: TGTGCCAGCAGCTTAGCATCAGCGAAGTATGGCTACACCTTC.

J is TRBJ2-1 and V is TRBV4-3, with D perhaps matching TRBD2 (7 bases). The CDR3 runs 17 residues. Per germline, CDR1 LGHNA and CDR2 YSLEER. The ends were cut back, 0 bases at V and 0 bases at J, with 12 bases in the middle. CDR3 region: CASSQDRGASSYNEQFF. The CDR3 DNA reads TGCGCCAGCAGCCAAGATCGGGGGGCGAGCTCCTACAATGAGCAGTTCTTC.

The chain recombines TRBV30 with TRBJ2-1, with 7 bases identical to TRBD1. This CDR3 has 13 residues. CDR1 is GTSNPN and CDR2 is SVGIG in the germline V gene (reference sequence). Losses at the gene ends were 3 bases for V and 7 bases for J; bases not matched to a gene: 6. The CDR3 loop is CAWSTGARNEQFF. The CDR3, as DNA: TGTGCCTGGAGCACAGGGGCTAGAAATGAGCAGTTCTTC. The full variable domain, its missing parts supplied by reference TRBV30 and TRBJ2-1, is SQTIHQWPATLVQPVGSPLSLECTVEGTSNPNLYWYRQAAGRGLQLLFYSVGIGQISSEVPQNLSASRPQDRQFILSSKKLLLSDSGFYLCAWSTGARNEQFFGPGTRLTVL.

The gene calls are TRBV4-3 and TRBJ2-6; D is unresolved. Germline lookup yields CDR1 LGHNA and CDR2 YSLEER. This CDR3 is 15 amino acids long. V shed 0 bases and J shed 1 base, with 4 bases lying between them. This CDR3 is CASSQEWSGANVLTF. The DNA of the CDR3 is TGCGCCAGCAGCCAAGAGTGGTCTGGGGCCAACGTCCTGACTTTC.

V gene TRBV6-6 combines with J gene TRBJ2-7; 8 bases align to TRBD2. The germline gives CDR1 MNHNY, CDR2 SVGAGI (reference sequence). CDR3 length equals 15 residues. The V segment lost 6 bases and the J segment 1 base; nucleotides outside the gene matches: 8. For the CDR3, the DNA is TGTGCCAGCAGGCCACTAGCGGAAATATCCTACGAGCAGTACTTC. It encodes CASRPLAEISYEQYF.

The CDR3 nucleotides are TGTGCCAGCAGCTTAGGACGTTTCTACGAGCAGTACTTC. Encoded protein: CASSLGRFYEQYF. The rearrangement uses TRBV7-9 and TRBJ2-7; D is unclear. The germline gives CDR1 SEHNR, CDR2 FQNEAQ (reference sequence). The CDR3 contains 13 residues. Trimming took off 1 base at V and 3 bases at J, with 7 bases between the two ends. The full variable domain, completed using reference TRBV7-9 and TRBJ2-7, is DTGVSQNPRHKITKRGQNVTFRCDPISEHNRLYWYRQTLGQGPEFLTYFQNEAQLEKSRLLSDRFSAERPKGSFSTLEIQRTEQGDSAMYLCASSLGRFYEQYFGPGTRLTVT.

This sequence joins TRBV4-1 and TRBJ2-3; D ambiguous. The length of the CDR3 is 15 residues. Between the trimmed V and J ends, which lost 2 bases and 9 bases, there was a span of 18 bases. Looked up from germline, CDR1 is MGHRA and CDR2 is YSYEKL. DNA for the CDR3: TGCGCCAGCAGCCAACGAACCGGGTCCCACGAGACGCAGTATTTT. Protein sequence: CASSQRTGSHETQYF.

The chain recombines TRBV11-2 with TRBJ1-5; no clear D. The V and J ends lost 1 base and 0 bases respectively, with 7 bases between them. Germline CDR1 is SGHAT and CDR2 is FQNNGV. CDR3 length: 15 residues. CDR3 residues: CASSLAGYSNQPQHF. CDR3 nucleotides: TGTGCCAGCAGCTTAGCGGGATATAGCAATCAGCCCCAGCATTTT.

The rearrangement uses TRBV4-1 and TRBJ2-2; 12 bases are shared with TRBD2. Germline CDR1 reads MGHRA; CDR2 reads YSYEKL. The J segment lost 9 bases and the V segment lost 2 bases, leaving 16 bases of the junction unmatched. The CDR3 spans 19 residues. In nucleotides, the CDR3 is TGCGCCAGCAGCCAACCGGGACTAGCGGGTAGAGGCACTTCCTGGGAGCTGTTTTTT. This gives the protein CASSQPGLAGRGTSWELFF.